The 10 T cell receptor beta chains below all came from one sample that was sequenced in a study of T cell repertoires in cytomegalovirus infection. MiXCR, run by TCRdb on the reads, gives a single entry per CDR3 protein. The sample has approximately 550,000 distinct CDR3 sequences, about 17% seen once. Sequencing used CD8+ T cells from PBMCs. The receptors derive from a human donor in good health (CMV status not recorded). Some clones in this sample may be carry-over from other donors' samples.

The table lists this clonotype with many counts. The V gene is TRBV27, the J gene TRBJ2-2; D unclear. The CDR3 has 12 amino acids. V lost 6 bases and J 5 bases, leaving 7 bases between the germline ends. CDR1 and CDR2 from the germline V gene are MNHEY and SMNVEV (reference sequence). CDR3 amino acids: CASRPITGELFF. The CDR3 DNA follows: TGTGCCAGCAGGCCGATAACCGGGGAGCTGTTTTTT.

The genes are TRBV5-4 and TRBJ1-2; D may be TRBD1 (5 bases). Trimming took off 0 bases at V and 3 bases at J, with 9 bases between the two ends. Germline V gives CDR1 SGHNT, CDR2 YYREEE (reference sequence). The CDR3 runs to 14 residues. In DNA, the CDR3 is TGTGCCAGCAGCTTGGGGGACGCCTACTATGGCTACACCTTC. Amino acid sequence: CASSLGDAYYGYTF.

With regard to this clonotype: This may stem from a read error, because a much larger clone lies one nucleotide away. This chain links TRBV12-3 or TRBV12-4 with TRBJ2-3; D gene uncertain. The CDR3 runs 15 residues. The V end lost 4 bases, the J end lost 2 bases, and 13 bases lay between the germline ends. Here the CDR3 reads CASSSLEWDTDTQYF. The CDR3 DNA reads as TGTGCCAGCAGTTCCCTCGAGTGGGACACAGATACGCAGTATTTT.

The rearrangement links TRBV5-1 to TRBJ2-3; a weak D match, TRBD2 (6 bases). This CDR3 contains 14 residues. Trimming shortened V by 1 base and J by 5 bases, and 11 bases separated the two germline ends. Germline CDR1 is SGHRS and CDR2 is YFSETQ. The chain's CDR3 is CASSLRRGRDTQYF. The CDR3 DNA reads as TGCGCCAGCAGCTTGAGGCGGGGTAGAGATACGCAGTATTTT.

This clonotype was picked up a small number of times. V and J are TRBV12-3 or TRBV12-4 and TRBJ1-5; no reliable D call. V was shortened by 3 bases and J by 7 bases, with 13 bases between the two germline ends. The CDR3 runs 14 residues. The CDR3 region is CASSLEGARQPQHF. The CDR3 DNA follows: TGTGCCAGCAGTTTGGAGGGTGCAAGGCAGCCCCAGCATTTT.

This clonotype was seen only once. This sequence joins TRBV6-8 and TRBJ1-1; D remains ambiguous. The CDR3 is made up of 17 amino acids. V lost 9 bases and J lost 0, with 23 bases in between. Germline loops: CDR1 MNHGY, CDR2 SAAAGT. CDR3 nucleotides: TGTGCCAGAAGCCGAAACGGCGGGCGCCTCATGAACACTGAAGCTTTCTTT. Its translation: CARSRNGGRLMNTEAFF.

This clonotype has at least ten counts. The CDR3 here is CASSERPPGTKNIQYF. The CDR3, as DNA: TGTGCCAGCAGCGAGCGGCCCCCGGGAACCAAAAACATTCAGTACTTC. The chain links TRBV7-8 to TRBJ2-4; D possibly corresponds to TRBD2 (5 bases). Trimming stripped 5 bases from V and 2 bases from J, with 16 bases between. This CDR3 region has 16 residues. From germline, CDR1 is SGHVS and CDR2 FQNEAQ.

This chain connects TRBV5-1 to TRBJ1-2; 7 bases align to TRBD1. After removal of 0 bases from V and 4 bases from J, the junction contained 3 bases not matched to a gene. Germline V gives CDR1 SGHRS, CDR2 YFSETQ. The CDR3 covers 14 residues. CDR3 loop: CASSLGQGRYGYTF. CDR3 DNA: TGCGCCAGCAGCTTGGGACAGGGACGCTATGGCTACACCTTC.

This clonotype was detected only a few times. The chain carries TRBV20-1 and TRBJ2-7; no firm D call. With 5 bases removed from V and 4 bases from J, the gap between germline ends came to 21 bases. This CDR3 has 15 residues. CDR1 is DFQATT, CDR2 SNEGSKA, per germline (reference sequence). The CDR3 nucleotides read TGCAGTGCTGCCCCTGTGGGTCGGGCCCCTTACGAGCAGTACTTC. Translating it yields CSAAPVGRAPYEQYF.

Details on this clonotype: The junction departs from germline at one end; a sequencing error may be responsible. The V and J genes are TRBV7-6 and TRBJ2-2; 13 nucleotides line up with TRBD2. The germline V gene encodes CDR1 SGHVS and CDR2 FNYEAQ. This CDR3 contains 19 residues. Here the CDR3 DNA reads TGTGCTAGCAGCCCTGGGACTAGCGGGATTCGAGGAAACACCGGGGAGCTGTTTTTT. This sequence encodes CASSPGTSGIRGNTGELFF.